The following is a T cell receptor beta chain sequence with its context. There is no known antigen for this receptor. Base-call qualities are not available, and no considerably larger clone is one nucleotide away. The sample originates from a study of cytomegalovirus exposure and HLA in healthy donors (dated by TCRdb to about 2017). At the level of the whole study: In an earlier analysis of 550 to 750 of the donors, less than 350 Gb of sequence data and 90 million to 120 million unique TCR beta sequences from approximately 180 million T cells were reported. Roughly 300 gigabases of sequencing data and approximately 84 million unique TCR sequences were included in an early release covering roughly 700 HLA-typed donors. Among the roughly 390 genotyped donors, approximately 76% belonged to the genetic ancestry cluster associated with self-reported Caucasian donors. The aim of the study was to test whether cataloging public T cell receptors could identify signatures of past pathogen exposure. The study profiled the T cell repertoires of hundreds of subjects by immunosequencing and related them to cytomegalovirus serostatus. Along with the approximately 600-subject first cohort, a separate validation cohort of 120 different subjects was used. To predict cytomegalovirus infection status, the study brought together high-throughput TCR immunosequencing, statistical association of individual TCRs with disease status, and machine learning. A later analysis re-examined previously published TCR beta repertoires from 610 or so donors and added high-resolution HLA genotyping to investigate patterns of TCR occurrence. Rather than using new phenotypic data, the later analysis identified candidate immune exposures from TCR beta sequences and from how often those sequences occurred across donors. An earlier analysis of around 640 of the donors used high-throughput TCR beta sequencing to judge whether each TCR beta V gene segment behaved as functional or pseudogenic. Donor age, sex, ethnicity and CMV serostatus were compiled together with the repertoire data. In a later genetic analysis, genome-wide SNP genotypes for about three fifths of the roughly 670 donors were used, and that subset was treated as a discovery cohort. Every repertoire in the discovery cohort had been generated on one and the same sequencing platform. Class I and class II HLA loci were covered by the typing at four-digit resolution. Typing coverage differed by locus: A, B, C, DRB1 and DQB1 were typed in roughly 620-630 donors, DQA1 in 500 to 550, DPA1 in 600 to 610, and DPB1 in around 490. Because of strong linkage in the cohort, roughly five DR-DQ haplotypes were treated as single units for association and clustering. Among 300 to 500 genotyped donors of the cohort, an average of approximately 200,000 unique TCR beta nucleotide sequences was sequenced per donor, of which about 20% were non-productive.

The protocol used for the library was the immunoSEQ multiplex PCR assay. The multiplex PCR relied on a mix of 60 forward primers for TCR Vbeta segments and 13 reverse primers for TCR Jbeta segments. Amplification of the CDR3 region of rearranged TCR beta genes was performed with a multiplex PCR assay on genomic DNA. Amplified TCR beta libraries were sequenced as 87-base-pair reads on the Illumina HiSeq System. Turning to the authors' computational methods: A later analysis tallied 80 million to 95 million unique TCR beta chains across the 700 or so repertoires, and 10 million to 11 million of those chains were shared by two or more donors. Raw reads were error-corrected and collapsed into unique sequences with a nearest-neighbor algorithm that merged closely related sequences to remove PCR and sequencing errors. V, D and J gene segments were assigned by aligning CDR3 sequences to IMGT reference sequences. For a sequence to be retained, at least a six-nucleotide match to both a V gene segment and a J gene segment was required. A rearrangement was called productive if the CDR3 had no stop codons and remained in frame with V and J, and every other rearrangement was called non-productive. CDR3 was defined by IMGT convention, running from the second conserved V-encoded cysteine to the conserved J-encoded phenylalanine. In an earlier analysis of approximately 590 of the donors, sequences lacking an unambiguous match to a single V gene segment were excluded. An earlier analysis of 550 to 650 of the donors classified V segments as functional when productive rearrangements were above 56.7% and as segregating when the standard deviation between donors was above 5%. A statistical classification framework was built for diagnosing cytomegalovirus status from the catalog of TCR beta chain sequences. In a later analysis, TCR nucleotide sequences were compared against IMGT/GENE-DB human TR gene sequences so that V and J genes could be assigned. A later analysis assigned CDR3 sequences and most-parsimonious VDJ recombination scenarios with the TCRdist pipeline. In a later analysis, every TCR beta chain was defined by the combination of its CDR3 amino acid sequence and its V-gene family, and reads without a unique V-gene family were dropped. As a way to deal with suspected cross-contamination and a sequencing artifact, a later analysis dropped nearly 600 nucleotide sequences that were highly shared and had low generation probability. For each public chain, a later analysis derived a clonal expansion index from normalized ranks of inferred template counts within each repertoire. Generation probabilities in a later analysis came from a VDJ recombination model fitted to out-of-frame rearrangements, and those results were checked against IGoR. In a later analysis, hypergeometric tests were used to score TCR-TCR, TCR-HLA and TCR-CMV co-occurrence, with a repertoire-size bias correction applied to TCR pairs. In a later analysis, false discovery rates were estimated by permuting HLA or CMV assignments 20 times. In a later analysis, co-occurring TCRs were grouped using DBSCAN, with TCRdist sequence similarity added in when clustering inside HLA-allele-positive subsets. Repertoires with fewer than 30,000 or more than 120,000 public chains, plus five repertoires with anomalous nucleotide sharing, were excluded from co-occurrence clustering. Not all clones reach the TCRdb copy of this immuneACCESS table, which keeps in-frame sequences only. Checked studies attribute under half of the gap to unresolved V genes and leave the rest unexplained. V, J and clone size are those of that table, while D and trimming were read from the DNA. The sample table records about 230,000 clones; over 65% of these occur just once. The leading ten clones occupy 2.7% of the sample.

General findings and caveats noted by the study authors: The only immune exposure information available for the cohort was CMV serostatus. Because HLA typing was missing for some donors at each locus, association tests included only the typed subset. Compared with equally common non-associated chains, HLA-associated TCR beta chains in a later analysis were more clonally expanded and had lower generation probabilities. The classifier was reported to diagnose cytomegalovirus status with high specificity and sensitivity in both the original and validation cohorts. In vitro tests confirmed that three of the cytomegalovirus-associated TCR beta chains recognize cytomegalovirus antigens. While some public TCRs were present in many individuals, most TCR sequences turned up only very rarely across donors. At a false discovery rate of 0.05, a later analysis linked 16,000 or so TCR beta sequences to specific HLA alleles. Some IMGT-functional V segments, including TRBV6-2 and TRBV6-3, could not be distinguished by the 87-base-pair reads and were therefore excluded. It was suggested by the authors that the approach could potentially be generalized to other disease states and immunological phenotypes. According to a later analysis, most CMV-associated TCR beta chains appeared to be HLA-restricted, and the HLA associations seemed to be driven largely by CMV exposure. A cluster of highly shared sequence variants was judged likely to be a technical artifact of the sequencing pipeline. The earlier analysis of almost 600 of the donors excluded 15 to 20 rarely observed V segments, including chromosome 9 orphons, because counts were too low. In an earlier analysis of roughly 500 of the donors, most TCR beta V segments appeared in productive rearrangements about 87% or about 30% of the time, broadly matching IMGT annotations. A total of 164 TCR beta chains were listed by the study as associated with cytomegalovirus. According to a later genetic analysis, donors in an Asian-associated ancestry cluster had fewer N-insertions in productive TCRs than the approximately 650-donor mean. Assigning TCR associations to individual alleles was difficult when HLA alleles, especially DR and DQ, strongly co-occurred. A further reported finding was that TCR beta sequences accurately predicted the HLA-A and HLA-B alleles for most subjects in the first cohort. The cohort was sequenced for TCR beta chains only, and without alpha or paired-chain data the features that could be detected were limited. In a later analysis, several top co-occurrence clusters were reported to appear linked to parvovirus B19, influenza, CMV and Epstein-Barr virus. A later analysis found that TCR association rates varied across HLA loci, with DRB1 alleles showing the most associated TCRs and HLA-C alleles the fewest. V-gene and J-gene trimming of TCR beta chains was associated with a missense DCLRE1C variant in a later genetic analysis, and the association was replicated in an independent cohort. Linkage disequilibrium might explain the correlated functional status among segregating V segments, but an unknown experimental factor could not be excluded. Sequencing depth was assumed to be roughly uniform across donors in the presence/absence analyses, though that assumption may not hold.

As encoded in the germline V gene (reference sequence), CDR1 is GTSNPN while CDR2 is SVGIG. For this chain, trimming is 8 bases at the V end and 5 bases at the J end, and the number of junction bases without a gene match is 11. Reading from cysteine to phenylalanine, the CDR3 counts 13 amino acids. The DNA shown is the 39-base CDR3, in frame from base 1. The cohort was made up of approximately 670 healthy bone marrow donors. Cohort members were all nominally healthy when sampled, although unrecorded immune exposures were likely present. The donor tested CMV seropositive and was one of the 289 seropositive cohort members. A peripheral blood sample was collected from each donor, and TCR beta sequencing was performed on peripheral blood mononuclear cells. The Qiagen DNeasy Blood Extraction Kit was used to extract genomic DNA from the blood cell samples.

The sequence is built from TRBV30 and TRBJ2-5; TRBD2 matches 7 bases in the middle. This receptor was identified in a woman aged 60-75 years in good health and CMV-seropositive. Sequencing was done on a sample of PBMCs. The DNA reads as follows: TGTGCCGGAGCCCCTAGGGAGGGGGAGACCCAGTACTTC. Its translation reads: CAGAPREGETQYF.